This is a list of T cell receptor beta chains from one sample in a study of T cell repertoires in cytomegalovirus infection. TCRdb used MiXCR to reprocess the reads, holding one entry per CDR3 protein. The data hold over 100,000 distinct CDR3 sequences, with about 9.4% observed a single time. For these TCRs, the target antigens are not known. Sequences were obtained from PBMCs, sequenced either directly or after in vitro stimulation (not recorded which). The source is a human donor in good health (CMV status not recorded). Some clones in this sample may be carry-over from other donors' samples. The CDR3 runs from the conserved cysteine through the conserved F or W. The D gene is left open where the match is weak.

15	-	TRBV10-3	TRBJ2-2	CAISETFRDTGELFF
12	TRBD2	TRBV7-6	TRBJ2-5	CASQGLEETQYF
17	TRBD1	TRBV29-1	TRBJ2-5	CSVEGRQGAIGQETQYF
19	TRBD1	TRBV19	TRBJ1-6	CASTVTGTGSAFGISPLHF
16	TRBD1	TRBV11-2	TRBJ2-5	CASSHPGTGYKETEYF
13	-	TRBV3-1	TRBJ2-1	CASSQFLYNEQFF
12	TRBD2	TRBV28	TRBJ2-1	CASSLLSGSTVF
11	TRBD1	TRBV29-1	TRBJ1-2	CSSGGDYGYTF
15	-	TRBV9	TRBJ1-1	CASSPDTGKNTEAFF
15	TRBD1	TRBV6-5	TRBJ1-1	CASSYLDRTNTEAFF
16	TRBD1	TRBV5-8	TRBJ2-3	CASSRETGASTDTQYF
15	-	TRBV28	TRBJ2-1	CASSLFGSSYNEQFF
12	-	TRBV25-1	TRBJ2-3	CASSPVGGTQYF
14	-	TRBV4-2	TRBJ1-5	CASSQDRTNQPQHF
18	TRBD1	TRBV11-2	TRBJ2-3	CASSPWTGGWSFADTQYF
15	-	TRBV6-5	TRBJ2-3	CASSYWQGGTDTQYF
15	TRBD2	TRBV5-4	TRBJ2-1	CASRSWGGMINEQFF
14	TRBD2	TRBV28	TRBJ2-1	CASSLSGRRNEQFF
14	-	TRBV5-6	TRBJ2-1	CASSPQWGNNEQFF
14	TRBD1	TRBV7-2	TRBJ1-4	CASSLGQGGEKLFF
15	-	TRBV5-6	TRBJ2-2	CASSSRTANTGELFF
15	TRBD1	TRBV4-3	TRBJ1-2	CASSQEKGGAYGYTF